This T cell receptor (beta chain) was identified in a study of shared T cell receptors in the human thymus. This table comes from immunoSEQ multiplex PCR, and its TCRdb copy is limited to in-frame clones, with some not included. The sample records 550,000 to 800,000 clones, around 85% being singletons. The sample was also reused in another study, on human thymus T cells. That work adds: Resections removed during corrective heart surgery provided the thymus tissue used. There appeared to be biased usage of V and J genes in thymic and blood repertoires. Unrelated individuals reportedly shared highly overlapping thymic TCR repertoires.

The sequence was collected from a girl less than two years old with a congenital heart defect. Material: thymocytes.

Here the CDR3 reads CASSAPGRTEWGEDTQYF. CDR3 DNA sequence: TGTGCCAGCAGTGCCCCCGGGAGGACGGAATGGGGAGAAGATACGCAGTATTTT. The gene calls are TRBV6-1 and TRBJ2-3, with TRBD2 matching over 7 bases. Germline trimming cut 4 bases from V and 5 bases from J; bases unmatched to any gene: 18. This CDR3 region has 18 residues. Germline CDR1 reads MNHNS; CDR2 reads SASEGT.